The 32 T cell receptor beta chains presented below share a single source sample, sequenced in a study of shared clonotypes between healthy human individuals. The protocol was immunoSEQ multiplex PCR, while the TCRdb copy is restricted to in-frame clones and leaves out a portion. The data show around 500,000 clones, with less than 80% seen just once and roughly 13% held by the top ten. Sequenced sample: PBMCs. These receptors were collected from a woman aged 40 to 50 in good health. Some clones in this sample may be carry-over from other donors' samples.

This sequence joins TRBV29-1 and TRBJ2-1; D unresolved. CDR1 is SQVTM, CDR2 ANQGSEA, per germline. V shed 4 bases and J shed 10 bases, with 8 bases lying between them. There are 10 residues in the CDR3. The CDR3 DNA sequence: TGCAGCGTTGCGGGTCGGGAGCAGTTCTTC. Translated: CSVAGREQFF.

This clone was recorded only once. V is TRBV7-8 and J is TRBJ1-3; D is unresolved. V lost 1 base, J lost 0 bases, and 7 bases lay in between. The V gene's germline CDR1 is SGHVS and CDR2 FQNEAQ. This CDR3 has 15 amino acids. CDR3 amino acids: CASSLVWGSGNTIYF. The CDR3 DNA reads as TGTGCCAGCAGCTTAGTGTGGGGCTCTGGAAACACCATATATTTT.

The chain couples TRBV5-1 to TRBJ2-7; D remains unclear. The CDR3 length is 12 residues. V was cut by 1 base and J by 3 bases, with 5 bases left in between. Germline CDR1 is SGHRS and CDR2 is YFSETQ. The CDR3 DNA reads as TGCGCCAGCAGCTTGACAGTCTACGAGCAGTACTTC. Translation: CASSLTVYEQYF.

About this clone itself: A read error likely explains this, since a far larger clone differs by one base. The chain is built from TRBV29-1 and TRBJ1-1; 7 positions match TRBD1. This CDR3 comprises 14 residues. Germline CDR1 SQVTM, CDR2 ANQGSEA. Trimming removed 6 bases from V and 12 bases from J; junction bases left unmatched: 19. CDR3 protein: CSVANRDSFLETFF. CDR3 nucleotide sequence: TGCAGCGTAGCAAACCGGGACAGCTTTTTAGAAACTTTCTTT.

The gene calls are TRBV5-6 and TRBJ1-2; D call uncertain. Looked up from germline, CDR1 is SGHDT and CDR2 is YYEEEE. V lost 0 bases and J lost 5, with 17 bases in between. The CDR3 loop spans 16 amino acids. The CDR3 loop reads CASSLGVGLVWYGYTF. The CDR3 DNA follows: TGTGCCAGCAGCTTGGGGGTCGGGTTAGTATGGTATGGCTACACCTTC.

The CDR3 protein is CASRTGWVGDNQPQHF. For the CDR3, the DNA is TGCGCCAGCAGGACAGGTTGGGTTGGGGATAATCAGCCCCAGCATTTT. The chain joins TRBV10-1 to TRBJ1-5; D possibly corresponds to TRBD1 (6 bases). V gave up 6 bases and J gave up 4 bases, with 19 bases separating them. CDR3 length equals 16 residues. Germline V lookup: CDR1 WNHNN, CDR2 SYGVQD (reference sequence).

The chain combines TRBV18 with TRBJ2-6; D remains unclear. V was trimmed by 4 bases and J by 10 bases, leaving 14 bases between them. The CDR3 length is 14 residues. Looked up from germline, CDR1 is KGHSH and CDR2 is LQKENI. DNA of the CDR3: TGTGCCAGCTCACAGGGTACTACCTCGAACGTCCTGACTTTC. Amino acids: CASSQGTTSNVLTF. Looking up the rest from reference TRBV18 and TRBJ2-6 gives the full variable domain: NAGVMQNPRHLVRRRGQEARLRCSPMKGHSHVYWYRQLPEEGLKFMVYLQKENIIDESGMPKERFSAEFPKEGPSILRIQQVVRGDSAAYFCASSQGTTSNVLTFGAGSRLTVL.

To note about this clone: One base away lies a much larger clone, so this may be a sequencing read error. The chain combines TRBV30 with TRBJ2-1; possibly TRBD1 or TRBD2 for D (6 bases each). CDR1 is GTSNPN and CDR2 is SVGIG in the germline V gene (reference sequence). CDR3 length: 14 amino acids. The CDR3 spells CAWSASWGDNDQFF. DNA for the CDR3: TGTGCCTGGAGCGCCTCCTGGGGGGACAATGATCAGTTCTTC.

The chain carries TRBV19 and TRBJ1-1; 7 positions agree with TRBD1. The CDR3 consists of 16 residues. CDR1 is LNHDA, CDR2 SQIVND, per germline (reference sequence). The ends lost 5 bases at V and 6 bases at J; junction bases unmatched: 15. CDR3 residues: CASSSAATGLYPEAFF. CDR3 coding DNA: TGTGCCAGTAGTTCAGCAGCGACAGGGTTGTATCCTGAAGCTTTCTTT. Drawing the rest from reference TRBV19 and TRBJ1-1, the complete variable domain is DGGITQSPKYLFRKEGQNVTLSCEQNLNHDAMYWYRQDPGQGLRLIYYSQIVNDFQKGDIAEGYSVSREKKESFPLTVTSAQKNPTAFYLCASSSAATGLYPEAFFGQGTRLTVV.

CDR3 protein: CASRKGTGSISSYNSPLHF. The DNA for the CDR3 is TGTGCCAGCCGCAAGGGGACAGGATCTATTAGCTCCTATAATTCACCCCTCCACTTT. The gene calls are TRBV28 and TRBJ1-6; 8 positions agree with TRBD1. Germline V CDR1 and CDR2: MDHEN, SYDVKM. Trimming took 8 bases from V and 0 from J; bases not matched to a gene: 15. The CDR3 length is 19 residues. Drawing the rest from reference TRBV28 and TRBJ1-6, the complete variable domain is DVKVTQSSRYLVKRTGEKVFLECVQDMDHENMFWYRQDPGLGLRLIYFSYDVKMKEKGDIPEGYSVSREKKERFSLILESASTNQTSMYLCASRKGTGSISSYNSPLHFGNGTRLTVT.

This clone showed up just a few times. A single base is all that separates this from a far larger clone, so a read error is likely. At the DNA level, this CDR3 is encoded by other sequences in the same sample as well. The chain recombines TRBV30 with TRBJ1-2; TRBD1 is a possible D gene (5 bases). From germline, CDR1 is GTSNPN and CDR2 SVGIG (reference sequence). There are 12 residues in the CDR3. The CDR3 nucleotides read TGCGCCTTTGCCCGGGACTCCTATGGCTACACCTTC. This codes for CAFARDSYGYTF.

With respect to this clone: At one end, the junction sequence differs from germline, possibly due to a read error. Additional DNA sequences in this sample encode the identical CDR3. The chain has TRBV11-2 and TRBJ1-2, with 9 bases identical to TRBD1. The CDR3 sequence is 16 residues long. Per germline, CDR1 SGHAT and CDR2 FQNNGV. The CDR3: CASSLDQGTGNYGYTF. DNA for the CDR3: TGTGCCAGTAGCTTAGATCAGGGGACAGGGAACTATGGCTACACCTTC.

This chain joins TRBV9 and TRBJ2-2; no firm D call. The CDR3 length is 14 residues. Trimming stripped 0 bases from V and 5 bases from J, with 8 bases between. Germline loops: CDR1 SGDLS, CDR2 YYNGEE. CDR3 protein: CASSVGTGTGELFF. CDR3 in DNA: TGTGCCAGCAGCGTAGGGACCGGAACCGGGGAGCTGTTTTTT.

This chain joins TRBV19 and TRBJ2-1; TRBD2 agrees at 13 bases. V lost 4 bases to trimming and J lost 7 bases; unmatched junction nucleotides: 10. This CDR3 has 17 residues. Germline CDR1 is LNHDA and CDR2 is SQIVND (reference sequence). DNA for the CDR3: TGTGCCAGTAGTACCCTCCGGGGGACTAGCGGGAAGAATGAGCAGTTCTTC. It specifies CASSTLRGTSGKNEQFF.

The V gene is TRBV18, the J gene TRBJ1-3; no clear D. The CDR3 length is 13 residues. In germline, CDR1 is KGHSH, CDR2 LQKENI. The V end was cut by 2 bases, the J end by 2 bases, with 4 bases between. CDR3 DNA: TGTGCCAGCTCACCAGGGGCTGGAAACACCATATATTTT. Translation: CASSPGAGNTIYF.

The chain carries TRBV27 and TRBJ1-4; no firm D call. The V and J ends lost 4 bases and 4 bases respectively, with 7 bases between them. CDR3 size: 13 residues. CDR1 and CDR2 from the germline V gene are MNHEY and SMNVEV (reference sequence). The CDR3, as DNA: TGTGCCAGCAGTTCAACAGATAATGAAAAACTGTTTTTT. Protein product: CASSSTDNEKLFF.

V usage is TRBV5-1 and J usage is TRBJ2-7, with D possibly TRBD1 on 6 matching bases. Trimming took off 1 base at V and 2 bases at J, with 10 bases between the two ends. Germline assignment: CDR1 SGHRS and CDR2 YFSETQ. The CDR3 is 14 residues long. The CDR3 protein is CASSLSDSAYEQYF. DNA of the CDR3: TGCGCCAGCAGCTTGTCGGACAGTGCCTACGAGCAGTACTTC.

The CDR3 spells CASSLGLPGADTQYF. The CDR3 DNA sequence: TGCGCCAGCAGCTTGGGACTACCGGGGGCAGATACGCAGTATTTT. The gene calls are TRBV5-1 and TRBJ2-3, with TRBD2 as a possible D gene (6 bases). Trimming stripped 0 bases from V and 4 bases from J, with 12 bases between. Germline CDR1 SGHRS, CDR2 YFSETQ. The CDR3 runs 15 residues.

This rearrangement joins TRBV7-2 to TRBJ1-5; D is unresolved. The CDR3 consists of 15 residues. V gave up 5 bases and J gave up 3 bases, with 14 bases separating them. Germline CDR1 reads SGHTA; CDR2 reads FQGNSA. CDR3 amino acids: CASSAGRQPNQPQHF. The CDR3 region has the DNA TGTGCCAGCAGCGCCGGGCGGCAGCCCAATCAGCCCCAGCATTTT. The full variable domain, its missing parts supplied by reference TRBV7-2 and TRBJ1-5, is GAGVSQSPSNKVTEKGKDVELRCDPISGHTALYWYRQSLGQGLEFLIYFQGNSAPDKSGLPSDRFSAERTGGSVSTLTIQRTQQEDSAVYLCASSAGRQPNQPQHFGDGTRLSIL.

The sample holds a few counts of this clone. The chain has TRBV7-9 and TRBJ2-5, with a tentative D call TRBD1 (6 bases). The J call is in doubt because the DNA end fits TRBJ2-7 better. Germline V gene sequence: CDR1 SEHNR, CDR2 FQNEAQ (reference sequence). The CDR3 length is 14 residues. CDR3 sequence reads: CASSQDSRSYEQYF. The CDR3, as DNA: TGTGCCAGCAGCCAGGACAGTCGATCTTACGAGCAGTACTTC.

This clone was detected once. V is TRBV28 and J is TRBJ2-1; D is ambiguous. The CDR3 covers 12 residues. The germline CDR1 and CDR2 sequences are MDHEN and SYDVKM. V lost 6 bases and J lost 4, with 7 bases in between. The CDR3 sequence is CASRGNYNEQFF. The CDR3 region has the DNA TGTGCCAGCAGAGGGAATTACAATGAGCAGTTCTTC.

The J gene is TRBJ2-7, the V gene TRBV29-1, with D possibly matching TRBD2 (6 bases). The CDR3 covers 11 residues. V was shortened by 6 bases and J by 6 bases, with 12 bases between the two germline ends. CDR1 SQVTM and CDR2 ANQGSEA come from the germline V gene. CDR3 DNA sequence: TGCAGCGTCCTAGCGACGGTCGAGCAGTACTTC. Translation: CSVLATVEQYF.

This chain connects TRBV7-8 to TRBJ2-5; D not certain. The V end was cut by 2 bases, the J end by 2 bases, with 9 bases between. Germline V lookup: CDR1 SGHVS, CDR2 FQNEAQ. The CDR3 is 14 residues long. The CDR3 nucleotides read TGTGCCAGCAGCTTATATAAGGGTCAAGAGACCCAGTACTTC. This gives the protein CASSLYKGQETQYF.

This rearrangement joins TRBV18 to TRBJ1-2; D not resolved. The V gene lost 4 bases and the J gene lost 0 bases, with 12 bases spanning the gap. Germline CDR1 KGHSH, CDR2 LQKENI. The CDR3 sequence is 15 residues long. Here the CDR3 DNA reads TGTGCCAGCTCACTAGAGGCGGCGACTAACTATGGCTACACCTTC. It encodes CASSLEAATNYGYTF.

This chain uses TRBV19 with TRBJ1-2; D gene ambiguous. From germline, CDR1 is LNHDA and CDR2 SQIVND (reference sequence). The V end lost 4 bases, the J end lost 3 bases, and 12 bases lay between the germline ends. The CDR3 length is 14 residues. CDR3 region: CASSTAEADYGYTF. In nucleotides, the CDR3 is TGTGCCAGTAGTACCGCGGAGGCGGACTATGGCTACACCTTC.

On this clone: Mismatch with germline at one junction end may stem from a read error. CDR3 in DNA: TGTGCCAGCAGTGTCGGAGGGCCTGGAAGCACCATGTATTTT. Protein product: CASSVGGPGSTMYF. V gene TRBV2 combines with J gene TRBJ1-3, with D unclear. The germline CDR1 and CDR2 sequences are SNHLY and FYNNEI. The CDR3 totals 14 residues.

The gene calls are TRBV7-2 and TRBJ2-7; D possibly corresponds to TRBD2 (6 bases). The CDR3 spans 15 residues. Trimming stripped 5 bases from V and 3 bases from J, with 17 bases between. Germline CDR1 SGHTA, CDR2 FQGNSA. The CDR3 DNA reads as TGTGCCAGCAGCCCGGCCGGGACTGCGATCTACGAGCAGTACTTC. Amino acid sequence: CASSPAGTAIYEQYF.

CDR3 DNA sequence: TGTGCCAGCAGCCCCGGGAGCGGGAGGAACACCGGGGAGCTGTTTTTT. It is translated as CASSPGSGRNTGELFF. The rearrangement joins TRBV11-3 to TRBJ2-2; 8 nucleotides align to TRBD2. V lost 5 bases and J lost 1; bases outside the gene matches: 6. CDR1 SGHNT and CDR2 YENEEA come from the germline V gene. This CDR3 is 16 amino acids long.

This clone has only a few counts. The J gene is TRBJ2-1, the V gene TRBV9, with D tentatively TRBD1 or TRBD2 (5 bases each). V gave up 4 bases and J gave up 4 bases, with 18 bases separating them. The CDR3 runs to 16 residues. The germline CDR1 and CDR2 sequences are SGDLS and YYNGEE. CDR3 protein: CASSLRTGTKYNEQFF. In nucleotides, the CDR3 is TGTGCCAGCAGCCTTCGAACCGGGACCAAATACAATGAGCAGTTCTTC.

In regard to this clone: It is likely a read error: a sequence one base away is far more abundant. The identical CDR3 is also encoded by other nucleotide sequences in the sample. The chain couples TRBV2 to TRBJ2-5, with TRBD1 identical over 8 bases. The DNA end is more similar to TRBJ2-7, so the J call may be wrong. The germline gives CDR1 SNHLY, CDR2 FYNNEI. This CDR3 is 14 amino acids long. DNA for the CDR3: TGCGCCAGCAAACAGGGGGGTAGCTCCTACGAGCAGTACTTC. Translation: CASKQGGSSYEQYF.

J is TRBJ1-4 and V is TRBV7-9; TRBD1 matches at 7 bases. This CDR3 region has 16 residues. Per the germline V gene, CDR1 is SEHNR and CDR2 is FQNEAQ (reference sequence). Losses at the gene ends were 4 bases for V and 1 base for J; bases not matched to a gene: 6. CDR3 residues: CASSSGGRGTNEKLFF. Written as DNA, the CDR3 is TGTGCCAGCAGCTCAGGGGGTCGTGGAACTAATGAAAAACTGTTTTTT. The full variable domain, in which reference TRBV7-9 and TRBJ1-4 provide the parts outside the CDR3, is DTGVSQNPRHKITKRGQNVTFRCDPISEHNRLYWYRQTLGQGPEFLTYFQNEAQLEKSRLLSDRFSAERPKGSFSTLEIQRTEQGDSAMYLCASSSGGRGTNEKLFFGSGTQLSVL.

This chain joins TRBV18 and TRBJ1-1, with D hard to call. The CDR3 is made up of 16 amino acids. The germline CDR1 and CDR2 sequences are KGHSH and LQKENI. The V end lost 0 bases, the J end lost 1 base, and 12 bases lay between the germline ends. In DNA form, the CDR3 reads TGTGCCAGCTCACCACCGAGGATAGCAGCGAACACTGAAGCTTTCTTT. This sequence encodes CASSPPRIAANTEAFF.